Following are 13 T cell receptor beta chains from one sample sequenced in a study of T-cell memory formation after mild COVID-19. TCRdb recomputed calls from the 5' RACE reads with MiXCR, one row per CDR3 protein. This table has roughly 450,000 distinct CDR3 sequences, roughly 18% appearing once. The sequencing sample was made of PBMCs or a T cell subset sorted from them (not recorded which). These receptors were obtained from a young man who had mild COVID-19 (a few samples of this study predate the infection). Cell type and time point are not known.

J is TRBJ1-5 and V is TRBV6-2 or TRBV6-3, with D possibly being TRBD1 (6 bases). V was trimmed by 4 bases and J by 6 bases, leaving 13 bases between them. The V gene's germline CDR1 is MNHEY and CDR2 SVGEGT. This CDR3 is 14 amino acids long. CDR3 in amino acids: CASSFPGDLQPQHF. CDR3 coding DNA: TGTGCCAGCAGTTTTCCAGGGGATCTTCAGCCCCAGCATTTT.

This CDR3 reads CASSLVFGNSPLHF. The CDR3 DNA reads TGTGCCAGCAGCTTAGTCTTTGGTAATTCACCCCTCCACTTT. The J gene is TRBJ1-6, the V gene TRBV7-8; D gene ambiguous. V was trimmed by 1 base and J by 6 bases, leaving 7 bases between them. This CDR3 is built from 14 residues. Germline lookup yields CDR1 SGHVS and CDR2 FQNEAQ.

The CDR3 protein is CASSVYRDRDYGYTF. CDR3 DNA sequence: TGTGCCAGCAGCGTATACAGGGACAGGGACTATGGCTACACCTTC. This chain connects TRBV7-2 to TRBJ1-2, with TRBD1 matching 9 bases. Trimming at V came to 5 bases and at J to 3 bases, leaving 7 bases not matched to a gene. This CDR3 comprises 15 residues. Germline V gene lookup returns CDR1 SGHTA and CDR2 FQGNSA.

This clonotype was recorded a few times. The chain uses TRBV4-3 and TRBJ2-7, with TRBD1 identical over 7 bases. Germline lookup yields CDR1 LGHNA and CDR2 YSLEER. The trim removed 3 bases at V and 3 bases at J, leaving 5 bases unmatched. The CDR3 is 14 amino acids. For the CDR3, the DNA is TGCGCCAGCAGCCAGTACAGGGGTAGCTACGAGCAGTACTTC. This sequence encodes CASSQYRGSYEQYF.

There are a few counts of this clonotype. The chain carries TRBV20-1 and TRBJ2-5; 7 bases match TRBD2. J was trimmed by 5 bases and V by 1 base; bases with no gene match: 13. The CDR3 sequence is 16 residues long. Germline V lookup: CDR1 DFQATT, CDR2 SNEGSKA (reference sequence). The CDR3 region is CSARGSSGVLRETQYF. The CDR3 nucleotides read TGCAGTGCTAGAGGGTCCAGCGGGGTCCTCCGGGAGACCCAGTACTTC.

V usage is TRBV7-8 and J usage is TRBJ1-4; D call uncertain. Per germline, CDR1 SGHVS and CDR2 FQNEAQ. Trimming took 5 bases from V and 8 from J, leaving 15 bases between them. This CDR3 is 14 amino acids long. In DNA form, the CDR3 reads TGTGCCAGCAGCACCCGGCAAGATCCGGAAAAACTGTTTTTT. Its translation is CASSTRQDPEKLFF. The variable domain in full, completed from reference TRBV7-8 and TRBJ1-4, reads GAGVSQSPRYKVAKRGQDVALRCDPISGHVSLFWYQQALGQGPEFLTYFQNEAQLDKSGLPSDRFFAERPEGSVSTLKIQRTQQEDSAVYLCASSTRQDPEKLFFGSGTQLSVL.

This clonotype was detected a few times. The gene calls are TRBV20-1 and TRBJ2-1; D possibly uses TRBD1 or TRBD2 (6 bases each). The length of the CDR3 is 13 residues. The germline V gene has CDR1 DFQATT and CDR2 SNEGSKA (reference sequence). Trimming left V 6 bases short and J 7 bases short, with 16 bases between. CDR3 DNA sequence: TGCAGTGCAGGGGGACTCAGAAGGAATGAGCAGTTCTTC. It yields the protein CSAGGLRRNEQFF.

The chain combines TRBV27 with TRBJ2-1; D gene unclear. There are 13 residues in the CDR3. Germline V gene lookup returns CDR1 MNHEY and CDR2 SMNVEV (reference sequence). V was pared by 2 bases and J by 14 bases, with 16 bases between. CDR3 region: CASSLRAGPLKFF. The CDR3 DNA sequence: TGTGCCAGCAGTTTACGTGCAGGACCGTTGAAGTTCTTC.

This clonotype was seen more than once but under ten times. The chain is built from TRBV10-3 and TRBJ1-6; TRBD1 matches 7 bases. J was trimmed by 5 bases and V by 11 bases; bases with no gene match: 15. Germline loops: CDR1 ENHRY, CDR2 SYGVKD. The CDR3 totals 16 residues. The DNA of the CDR3 is TGTGCCTCGAATGGACAGGCGACTACTAATAATTCACCCCTCCACTTT. It codes for CASNGQATTNNSPLHF.

The V and J genes are TRBV15 and TRBJ1-1, with D perhaps matching TRBD1 (5 bases). CDR1 and CDR2 from the germline V gene are LNHNV and YYDKDF (reference sequence). This CDR3 has 13 residues. The V and J ends lost 4 bases and 1 base respectively, with 7 bases between them. CDR3 region: CATSTGTNTEAFF. CDR3 nucleotides: TGTGCCACCAGCACAGGGACGAACACTGAAGCTTTCTTT.

In its sample, this clonotype was seen a few times. The rearrangement links TRBV19 to TRBJ2-7, with 7 bases that match TRBD1. Per germline, CDR1 LNHDA and CDR2 SQIVND (reference sequence). This CDR3 comprises 13 residues. The J segment lost 1 base and the V segment lost 6 bases, leaving 3 bases of the junction unmatched. CDR3 sequence: CASSATGSYEQYF. CDR3 sequence (DNA): TGTGCCAGTAGCGCGACAGGGTCCTACGAGCAGTACTTC. The full variable domain, in which reference TRBV19 and TRBJ2-7 provide the parts outside the CDR3, is DGGITQSPKYLFRKEGQNVTLSCEQNLNHDAMYWYRQDPGQGLRLIYYSQIVNDFQKGDIAEGYSVSREKKESFPLTVTSAQKNPTAFYLCASSATGSYEQYFGPGTRLTVT.

Regarding this clonotype: This clone may be a read error of a much larger clone one base away. J is TRBJ2-3 and V is TRBV7-3, with 13 bases identical to TRBD2. The V gene's germline CDR1 is SGHTA and CDR2 FQGTGA. The CDR3 runs 18 residues. The V segment lost 6 bases and the J segment 0 bases; nucleotides outside the gene matches: 9. As DNA, the CDR3 is TGTGCCAGCAGTGACGGACTAGCGGGGGATTCTAGCACAGATACGCAGTATTTT. This gives the protein CASSDGLAGDSSTDTQYF.

This clonotype has more than one count but fewer than ten. The V call is TRBV9, the J call TRBJ2-5, with 9 bases lining up with TRBD2. CDR1 and CDR2 from the germline V gene are SGDLS and YYNGEE. The V gene end was trimmed by 6 bases and the J gene end by 4 bases; junction bases not matched to a gene: 13. The length of the CDR3 is 16 residues. CDR3 sequence reads: CASTPRGGGAAETQYF. The CDR3 region has the DNA TGTGCCAGCACCCCTAGGGGCGGGGGGGCCGCAGAGACCCAGTACTTC. The variable domain in full, with the rest retrieved from reference TRBV9 and TRBJ2-5, is DSGVTQTPKHLITATGQRVTLRCSPRSGDLSVYWYQQSLDQGLQFLIQYYNGEERAKGNILERFSAQQFPDLHSELNLSSLELGDSALYFCASTPRGGGAAETQYFGPGTRLLVL.